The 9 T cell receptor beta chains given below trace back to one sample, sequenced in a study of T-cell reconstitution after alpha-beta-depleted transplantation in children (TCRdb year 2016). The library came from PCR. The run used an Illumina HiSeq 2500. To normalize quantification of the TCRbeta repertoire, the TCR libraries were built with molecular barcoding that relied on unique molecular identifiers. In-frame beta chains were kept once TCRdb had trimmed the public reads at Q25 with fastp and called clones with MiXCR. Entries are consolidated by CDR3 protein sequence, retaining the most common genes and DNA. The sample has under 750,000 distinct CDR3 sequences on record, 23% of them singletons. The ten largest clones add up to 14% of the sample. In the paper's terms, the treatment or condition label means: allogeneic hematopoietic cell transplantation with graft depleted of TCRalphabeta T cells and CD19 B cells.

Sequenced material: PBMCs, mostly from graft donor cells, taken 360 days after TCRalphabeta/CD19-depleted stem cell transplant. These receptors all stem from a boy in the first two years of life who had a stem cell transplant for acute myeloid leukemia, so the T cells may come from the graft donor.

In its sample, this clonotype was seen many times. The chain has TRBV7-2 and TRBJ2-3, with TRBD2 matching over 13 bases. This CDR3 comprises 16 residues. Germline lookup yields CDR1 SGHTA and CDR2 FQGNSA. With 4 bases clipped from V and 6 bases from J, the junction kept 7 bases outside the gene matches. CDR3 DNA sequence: TGTGCCAGCAGCTGGACTAGCGGGGGCCCCGGGGATACGCAGTATTTT. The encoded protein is CASSWTSGGPGDTQYF.

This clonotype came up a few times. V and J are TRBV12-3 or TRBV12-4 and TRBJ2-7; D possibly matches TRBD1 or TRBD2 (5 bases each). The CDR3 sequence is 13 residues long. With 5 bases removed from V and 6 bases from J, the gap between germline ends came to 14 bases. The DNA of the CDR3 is TGTGCCAGCAGTCTAACTAGAGGGGCCGAGCAGTACGTC. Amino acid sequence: CASSLTRGAEQYV.

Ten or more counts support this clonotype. The CDR3 protein is CASSKGTEETQYF. For the CDR3, the DNA is TGTGCCAGCAGTAAGGGGACAGAAGAGACCCAGTACTTC. The chain couples TRBV12-3 or TRBV12-4 to TRBJ2-5; 7 bases line up with TRBD1. With V trimmed by 5 bases and J by 3 bases, 3 bases remained unmatched. The CDR3 covers 13 residues.

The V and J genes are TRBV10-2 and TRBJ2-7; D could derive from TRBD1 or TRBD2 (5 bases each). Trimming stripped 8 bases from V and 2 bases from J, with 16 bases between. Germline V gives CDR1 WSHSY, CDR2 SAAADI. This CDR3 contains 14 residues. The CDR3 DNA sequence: TGCGCCAGCCTCGGGACGGACGTACCCTACGAGCAGTACTTC. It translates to CASLGTDVPYEQYF.

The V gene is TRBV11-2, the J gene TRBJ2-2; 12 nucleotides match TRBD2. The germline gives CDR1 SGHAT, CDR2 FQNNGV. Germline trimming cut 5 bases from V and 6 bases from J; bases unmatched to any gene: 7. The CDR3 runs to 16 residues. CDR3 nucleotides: TGTGCCAGCAGCCGTTATCTAGCGGGGGGGCCCGGGGAGCTGTTTTTT. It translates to CASSRYLAGGPGELFF.

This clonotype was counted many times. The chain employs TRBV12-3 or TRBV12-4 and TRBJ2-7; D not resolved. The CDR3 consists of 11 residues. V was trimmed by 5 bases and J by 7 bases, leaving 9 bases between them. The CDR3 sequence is CASSQVSEQYF. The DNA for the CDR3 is TGTGCCAGCAGTCAGGTTTCTGAGCAGTACTTC.

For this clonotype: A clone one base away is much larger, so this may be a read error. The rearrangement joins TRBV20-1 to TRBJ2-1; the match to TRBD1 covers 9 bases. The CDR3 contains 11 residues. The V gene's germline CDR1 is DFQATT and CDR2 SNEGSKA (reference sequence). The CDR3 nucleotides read TGCAGTCCTAGGGACAGGGATGAGCAGTTCTTC. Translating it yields CSPRDRDEQFF.

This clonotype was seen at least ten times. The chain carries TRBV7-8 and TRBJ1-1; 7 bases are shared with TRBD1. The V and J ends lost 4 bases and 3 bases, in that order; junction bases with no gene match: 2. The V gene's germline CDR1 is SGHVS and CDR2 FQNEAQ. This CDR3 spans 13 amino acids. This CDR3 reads CASSYTGDTEAFF. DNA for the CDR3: TGTGCCAGCAGCTACACAGGGGACACTGAAGCTTTCTTT.

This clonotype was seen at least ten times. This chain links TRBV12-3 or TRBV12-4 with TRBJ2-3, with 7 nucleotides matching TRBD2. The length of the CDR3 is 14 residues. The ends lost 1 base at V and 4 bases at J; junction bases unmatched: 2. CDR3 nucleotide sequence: TGTGCCAGCAGTTTAGAGCGGGGCTCAGATACGCAGTATTTT. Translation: CASSLERGSDTQYF.